Reported below is one T cell receptor beta chain. As processed by the authors: With immunoSEQ giving junction-only sequences and no quality scores, filtering differed. The table came from immunoSEQ multiplex PCR; TCRdb's copy has only in-frame clones and leaves some out. Clone size and the V and J calls come from that table; the DNA yielded D and trimming. The table shows hundreds of thousands of clones, with 90% to 95% occurring only once. These data come from a study of shared clonotypes between healthy human individuals. Study at large: Per donor, CD8 memory used one plate, CD8 naive used two, CD4 memory used three and CD4 naive used three.

In the naive CD8 group, cells lacked CD45RO and were positively selected for CCR7, so terminally differentiated effector memory CD45RA+ cells were left out. Germline V CDR1 and CDR2: LNHNV, YYDKDF (reference sequence). V dropped 5 bases and J dropped 1; count of bases not matched to a gene: 8. This CDR3 has 16 amino acids. This rearrangement joins TRBV15 to TRBJ2-7, with TRBD1 matching 10 bases. Material for sequencing was naive CD8+ T cells sorted from blood. The TCR was taken from a woman aged 25 to 39 in good health. Here the CDR3 DNA reads TGTGCCACCAGCGGGCGATGGACAGGGGGTTCCTACGAGCAGTACTTC. It specifies CATSGRWTGGSYEQYF.